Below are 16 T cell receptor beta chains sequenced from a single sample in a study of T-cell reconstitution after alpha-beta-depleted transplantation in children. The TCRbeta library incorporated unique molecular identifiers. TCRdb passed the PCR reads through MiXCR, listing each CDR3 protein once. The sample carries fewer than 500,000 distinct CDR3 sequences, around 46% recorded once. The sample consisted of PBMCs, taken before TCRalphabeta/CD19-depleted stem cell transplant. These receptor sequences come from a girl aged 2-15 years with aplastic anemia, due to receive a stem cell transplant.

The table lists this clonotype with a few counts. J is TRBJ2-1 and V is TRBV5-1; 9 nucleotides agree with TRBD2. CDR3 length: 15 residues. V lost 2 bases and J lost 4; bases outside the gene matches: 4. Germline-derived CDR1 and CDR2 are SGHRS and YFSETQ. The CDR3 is CASSFAGGPYNEQFF. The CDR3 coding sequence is TGCGCCAGCAGCTTTGCGGGAGGGCCGTACAATGAGCAGTTCTTC.

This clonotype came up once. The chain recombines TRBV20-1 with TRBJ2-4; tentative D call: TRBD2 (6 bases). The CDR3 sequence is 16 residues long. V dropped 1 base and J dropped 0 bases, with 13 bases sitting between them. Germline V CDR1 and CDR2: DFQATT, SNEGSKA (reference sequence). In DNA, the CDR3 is TGCAGTGCTAGAGGCTCCGGGACTCTAGCCAAAAACATTCAGTACTTC. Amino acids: CSARGSGTLAKNIQYF.

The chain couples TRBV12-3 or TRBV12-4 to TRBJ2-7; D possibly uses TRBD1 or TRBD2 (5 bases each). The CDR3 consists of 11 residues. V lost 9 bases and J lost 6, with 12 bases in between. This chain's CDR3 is CASGWGREQYF. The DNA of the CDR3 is TGTGCCAGTGGTTGGGGACGCGAGCAGTACTTC.

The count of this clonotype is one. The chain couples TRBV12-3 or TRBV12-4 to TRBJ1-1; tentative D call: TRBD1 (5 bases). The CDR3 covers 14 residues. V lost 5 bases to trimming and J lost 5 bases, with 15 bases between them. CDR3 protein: CASSQLAGQTEAFF. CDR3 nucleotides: TGTGCCAGCAGTCAACTAGCAGGGCAGACTGAAGCTTTCTTT.

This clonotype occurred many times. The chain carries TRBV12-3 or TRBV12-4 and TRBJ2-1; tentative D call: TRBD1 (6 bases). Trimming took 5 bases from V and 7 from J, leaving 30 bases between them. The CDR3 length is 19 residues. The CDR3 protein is CASSPGQFRYGGPGNEQFF. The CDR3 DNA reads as TGTGCCAGCAGTCCAGGACAGTTTAGATATGGCGGGCCGGGGAATGAGCAGTTCTTC.

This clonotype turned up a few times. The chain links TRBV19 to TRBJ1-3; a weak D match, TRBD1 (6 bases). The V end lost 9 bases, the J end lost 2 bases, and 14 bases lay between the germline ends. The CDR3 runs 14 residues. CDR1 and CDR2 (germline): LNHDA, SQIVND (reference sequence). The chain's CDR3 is CASRSGTPGNTIYF. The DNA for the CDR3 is TGTGCCAGCCGCTCCGGGACACCTGGAAACACCATATATTTT.

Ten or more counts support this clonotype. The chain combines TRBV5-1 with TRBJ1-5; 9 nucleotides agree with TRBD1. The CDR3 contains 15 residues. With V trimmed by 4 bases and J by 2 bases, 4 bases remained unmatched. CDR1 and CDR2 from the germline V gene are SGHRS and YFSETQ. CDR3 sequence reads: CASSRTGDRNQPQHF. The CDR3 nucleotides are TGCGCCAGCAGCCGGACAGGGGATCGCAATCAGCCCCAGCATTTT.

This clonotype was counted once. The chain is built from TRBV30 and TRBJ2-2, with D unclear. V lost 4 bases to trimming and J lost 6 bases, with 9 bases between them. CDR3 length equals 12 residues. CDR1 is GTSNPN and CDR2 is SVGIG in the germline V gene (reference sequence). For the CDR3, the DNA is TGTGCCTGGATTGAGCGATCCGGGGAGCTGTTTTTT. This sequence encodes CAWIERSGELFF. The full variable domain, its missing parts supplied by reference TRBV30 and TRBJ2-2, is SQTIHQWPATLVQPVGSPLSLECTVEGTSNPNLYWYRQAAGRGLQLLFYSVGIGQISSEVPQNLSASRPQDRQFILSSKKLLLSDSGFYLCAWIERSGELFFGEGSRLTVL.

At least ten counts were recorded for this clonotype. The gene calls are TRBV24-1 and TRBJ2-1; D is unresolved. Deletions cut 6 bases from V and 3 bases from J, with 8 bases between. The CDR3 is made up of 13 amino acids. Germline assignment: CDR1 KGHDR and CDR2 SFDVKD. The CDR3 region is CATSQTLYNEQFF. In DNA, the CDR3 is TGTGCCACCAGTCAGACGCTCTACAATGAGCAGTTCTTC.

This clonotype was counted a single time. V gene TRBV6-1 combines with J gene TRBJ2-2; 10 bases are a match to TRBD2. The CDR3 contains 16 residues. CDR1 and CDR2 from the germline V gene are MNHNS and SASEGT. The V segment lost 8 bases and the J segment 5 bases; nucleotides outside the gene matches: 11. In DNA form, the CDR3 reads TGTGCCAGCGGAAACTCAAAAGCGGGGGGGACCGGGGAGCTGTTTTTT. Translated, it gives CASGNSKAGGTGELFF.

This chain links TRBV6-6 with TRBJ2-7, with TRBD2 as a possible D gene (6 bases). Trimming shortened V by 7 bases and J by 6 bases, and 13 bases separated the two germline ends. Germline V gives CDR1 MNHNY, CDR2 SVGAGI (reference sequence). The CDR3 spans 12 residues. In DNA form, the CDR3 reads TGTGCCAGCACCCACCAGGGAGGCGAGCAGTACTTC. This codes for CASTHQGGEQYF.

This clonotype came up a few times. In nucleotides, the CDR3 is TGTGCCAGCAGCGTAACAACAGGGGGCGACGAGCAGTACTTC. Residues: CASSVTTGGDEQYF. This rearrangement joins TRBV9 to TRBJ2-7, with 9 bases that match TRBD1. The CDR3 loop spans 14 amino acids. Germline-derived CDR1 and CDR2 are SGDLS and YYNGEE. Trimming removed 1 base from V and 5 bases from J; junction bases left unmatched: 4. Full variable domain (outside the CDR3, taken from reference TRBV9 and TRBJ2-7): DSGVTQTPKHLITATGQRVTLRCSPRSGDLSVYWYQQSLDQGLQFLIQYYNGEERAKGNILERFSAQQFPDLHSELNLSSLELGDSALYFCASSVTTGGDEQYFGPGTRLTVT.

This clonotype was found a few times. The CDR3 sequence: CAAGPLNTEAFF. DNA for the CDR3: TGTGCCGCTGGACCGCTGAACACTGAAGCTTTCTTT. J is TRBJ1-1 and V is TRBV30; D not certain. Per the germline V gene, CDR1 is GTSNPN and CDR2 is SVGIG (reference sequence). The CDR3 has 12 residues. V was clipped by 8 bases and J by 0 bases, with 10 bases between them.

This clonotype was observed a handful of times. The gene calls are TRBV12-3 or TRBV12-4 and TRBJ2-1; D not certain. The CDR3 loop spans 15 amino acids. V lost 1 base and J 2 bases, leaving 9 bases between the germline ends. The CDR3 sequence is CASSLVLGPYNEQFF. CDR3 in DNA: TGTGCCAGCAGTTTAGTTCTAGGGCCCTACAATGAGCAGTTCTTC.

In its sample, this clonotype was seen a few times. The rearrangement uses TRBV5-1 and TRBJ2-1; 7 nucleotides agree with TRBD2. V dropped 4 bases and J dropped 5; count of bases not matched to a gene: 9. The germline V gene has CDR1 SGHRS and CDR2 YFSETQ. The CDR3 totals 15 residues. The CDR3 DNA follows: TGCGCCAGCAGCGCAAGTGGCGGGAGTCACAATGAGCAGTTCTTC. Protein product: CASSASGGSHNEQFF.

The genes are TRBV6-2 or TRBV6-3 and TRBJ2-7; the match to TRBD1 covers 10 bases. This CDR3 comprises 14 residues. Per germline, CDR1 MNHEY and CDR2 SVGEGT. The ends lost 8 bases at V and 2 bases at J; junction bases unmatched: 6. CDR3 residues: CASGPGQGTYEQYF. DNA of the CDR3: TGTGCCAGCGGGCCGGGACAGGGGACCTACGAGCAGTACTTC.